This TCR beta chain appears in the sequencing data of a study of blood T cells in healthy people across ages. The CDR3 spans 18 residues. Trimming took 4 bases from V and 5 from J; bases not matched to a gene: 17. Germline V gives CDR1 MGHRA, CDR2 YSYEKL. The study's findings and limits: While age rose, TCR beta diversity per million T cells dropped in a roughly linear way.

It was with a sample-barcoded 5' primer and a J-beta primer mix that a second PCR of roughly 7 to 12 cycles was run. In TCRdb, the 5' RACE reads were re-called with MiXCR into one record per CDR3 protein. The table records fewer than 1,000,000 distinct CDR3 sequences, about 47% of them present only once. As concerns this clonotype: The antigen is not known.

This clonotype was sampled from an elderly man in good health. Input material: blood. The chain recombines TRBV4-1 with TRBJ2-5; 9 nucleotides align to TRBD2. The CDR3: CASSRSGAGGSRQETQYF. CDR3 bases: TGCGCCAGCAGCCGGTCAGGGGCGGGAGGGTCCAGGCAGGAGACCCAGTACTTC.